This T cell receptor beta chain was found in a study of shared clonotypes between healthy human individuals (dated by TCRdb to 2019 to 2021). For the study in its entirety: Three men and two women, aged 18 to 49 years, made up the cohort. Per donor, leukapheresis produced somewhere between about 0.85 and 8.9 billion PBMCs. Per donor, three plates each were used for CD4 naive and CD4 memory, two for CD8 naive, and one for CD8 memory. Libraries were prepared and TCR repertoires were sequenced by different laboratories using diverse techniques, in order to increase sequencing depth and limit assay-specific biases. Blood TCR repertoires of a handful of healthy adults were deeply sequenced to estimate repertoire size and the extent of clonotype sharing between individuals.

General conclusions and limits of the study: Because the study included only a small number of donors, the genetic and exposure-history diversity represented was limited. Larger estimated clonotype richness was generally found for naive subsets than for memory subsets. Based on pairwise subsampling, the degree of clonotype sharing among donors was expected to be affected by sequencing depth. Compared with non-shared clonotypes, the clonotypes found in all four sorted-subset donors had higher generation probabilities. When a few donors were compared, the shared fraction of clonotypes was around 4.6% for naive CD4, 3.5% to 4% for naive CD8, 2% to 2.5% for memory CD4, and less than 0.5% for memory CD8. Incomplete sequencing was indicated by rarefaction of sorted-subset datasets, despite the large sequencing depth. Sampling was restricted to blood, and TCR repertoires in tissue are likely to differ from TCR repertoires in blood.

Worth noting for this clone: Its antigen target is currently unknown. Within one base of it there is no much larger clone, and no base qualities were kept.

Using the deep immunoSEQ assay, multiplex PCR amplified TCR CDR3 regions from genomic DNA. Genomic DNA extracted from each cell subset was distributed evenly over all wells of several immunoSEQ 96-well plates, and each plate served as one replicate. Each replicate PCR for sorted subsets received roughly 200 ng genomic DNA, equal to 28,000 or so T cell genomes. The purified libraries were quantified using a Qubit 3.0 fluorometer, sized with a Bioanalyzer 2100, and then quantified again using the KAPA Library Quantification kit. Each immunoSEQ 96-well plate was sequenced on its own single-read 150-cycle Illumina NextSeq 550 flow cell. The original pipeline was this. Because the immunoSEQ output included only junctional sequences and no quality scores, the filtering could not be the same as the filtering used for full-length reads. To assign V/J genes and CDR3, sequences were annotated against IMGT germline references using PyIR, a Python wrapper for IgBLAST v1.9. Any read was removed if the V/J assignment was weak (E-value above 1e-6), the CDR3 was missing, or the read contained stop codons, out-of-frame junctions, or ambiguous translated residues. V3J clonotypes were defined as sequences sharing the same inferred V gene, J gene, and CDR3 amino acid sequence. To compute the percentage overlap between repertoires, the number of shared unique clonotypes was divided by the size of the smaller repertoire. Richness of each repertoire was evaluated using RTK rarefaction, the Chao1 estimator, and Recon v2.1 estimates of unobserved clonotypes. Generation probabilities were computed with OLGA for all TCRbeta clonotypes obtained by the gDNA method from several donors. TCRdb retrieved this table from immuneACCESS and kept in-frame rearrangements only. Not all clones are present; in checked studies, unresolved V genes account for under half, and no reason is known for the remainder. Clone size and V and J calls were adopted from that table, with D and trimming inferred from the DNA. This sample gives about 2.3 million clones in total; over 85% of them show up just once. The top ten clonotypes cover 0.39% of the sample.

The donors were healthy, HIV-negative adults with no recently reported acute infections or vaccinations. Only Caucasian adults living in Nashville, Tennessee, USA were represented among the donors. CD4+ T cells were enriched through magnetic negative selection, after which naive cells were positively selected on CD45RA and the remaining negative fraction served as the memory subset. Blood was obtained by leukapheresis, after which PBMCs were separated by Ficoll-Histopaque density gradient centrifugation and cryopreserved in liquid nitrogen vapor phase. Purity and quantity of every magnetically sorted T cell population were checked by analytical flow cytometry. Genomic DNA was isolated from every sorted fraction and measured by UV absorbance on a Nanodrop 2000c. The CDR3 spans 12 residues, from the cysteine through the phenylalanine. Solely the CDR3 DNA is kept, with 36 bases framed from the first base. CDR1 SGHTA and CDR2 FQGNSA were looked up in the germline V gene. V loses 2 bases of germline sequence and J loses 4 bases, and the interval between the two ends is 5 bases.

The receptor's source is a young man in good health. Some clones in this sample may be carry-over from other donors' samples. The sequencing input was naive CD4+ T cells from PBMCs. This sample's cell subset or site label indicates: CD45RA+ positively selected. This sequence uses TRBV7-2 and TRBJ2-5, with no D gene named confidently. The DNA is TGTGCCAGCAGCTTATACCGAGAGACCCAGTACTTC. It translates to CASSLYRETQYF.